These 20 T cell receptor beta chains originate from one sample sequenced in a study of T cells in Graves' hyperthyroidism and ophthalmopathy. The source material, RNA transcripts, was used to amplify TCR beta CDR3 regions. Using the HTBI primer set, a first-round RT-PCR was run on the TCR CDR3. MiXCR was run by TCRdb on the multiplex PCR reads, yielding one entry per CDR3 protein. The sample lists a few hundred thousand distinct CDR3 sequences; 20% to 25% were seen once. The sample taken for sequencing was blood. These receptors were taken from a man younger than 30 with Graves' hyperthyroidism.

Ten or more counts support this clonotype. The chain recombines TRBV3-1 with TRBJ1-1; D is uncertain. Between the trimmed V and J ends, which lost 5 bases and 1 base, there was a span of 8 bases. Germline V gene sequence: CDR1 LGHDT, CDR2 YNNKEL (reference sequence). The CDR3 is made up of 13 amino acids. CDR3 DNA: TGTGCCAGCAGCTCTAACAGGAACACTGAAGCTTTCTTT. Translated: CASSSNRNTEAFF.

The sample holds many counts of this clonotype. This chain links TRBV27 with TRBJ2-2; D is unresolved. Deletions cut 0 bases from V and 4 bases from J, with 6 bases between. Germline-derived CDR1 and CDR2 are MNHEY and SMNVEV (reference sequence). The CDR3 is made up of 14 amino acids. The CDR3 sequence: CASSLSGSTGELFF. CDR3 bases: TGTGCCAGCAGTTTATCGGGATCCACCGGGGAGCTGTTTTTT.

The V and J genes are TRBV20-1 and TRBJ2-5; 8 positions match TRBD1. Per germline, CDR1 DFQATT and CDR2 SNEGSKA (reference sequence). V dropped 3 bases and J dropped 7; count of bases not matched to a gene: 13. This CDR3 is 15 amino acids long. CDR3 nucleotides: TGCAGTGCTAGGGTCGAGGACAGGGATTATGGGACCCAGTACTTC. As protein: CSARVEDRDYGTQYF.

This clonotype occurred many times. The CDR3 DNA follows: TGTGCCAGCAGAGGGGGGGGAAGCAATCAGCCCCAGCATTTT. This translates into CASRGGGSNQPQHF. The chain has TRBV28 and TRBJ1-5; tentatively, D is TRBD1 (6 bases). CDR1 is MDHEN, CDR2 SYDVKM, per germline. V was pared by 6 bases and J by 1 base, with 10 bases between. This CDR3 is 14 amino acids long.

This clonotype was counted ten times or more. This CDR3 is CATSGETGELFF. The CDR3, as DNA: TGTGCCACCTCGGGGGAAACCGGGGAGCTGTTTTTT. The V gene is TRBV24-1, the J gene TRBJ2-2; D possibly corresponds to TRBD2 (6 bases). Germline V CDR1 and CDR2: KGHDR, SFDVKD. V lost 9 bases and J lost 5, with 9 bases in between. The CDR3 spans 12 residues.

This clonotype was recorded at least ten times. The rearrangement uses TRBV6-5 and TRBJ2-5, with TRBD2 matching 7 bases. Trimming took 5 bases from V and 5 from J; bases not matched to a gene: 8. The CDR3 length is 14 residues. CDR1 is MNHEY and CDR2 is SVGAGI in the germline V gene. The CDR3 DNA follows: TGTGCCAGCAGTACGGGACTACAAGGGGAGACCCAGTACTTC. As protein: CASSTGLQGETQYF.

A few counts support this clonotype. The chain links TRBV28 to TRBJ1-5; perhaps TRBD1 as D (5 bases). CDR3 length: 15 residues. Deletions cut 7 bases from V and 4 bases from J, with 17 bases between. Germline lookup yields CDR1 MDHEN and CDR2 SYDVKM. CDR3 loop: CASNPSGLVNQPQHF. The CDR3 DNA is TGTGCCAGCAACCCTTCGGGACTGGTAAATCAGCCCCAGCATTTT.

This clonotype has at least ten counts. V and J are TRBV28 and TRBJ1-1, with D possibly being TRBD1 (5 bases). CDR3 length: 16 residues. The germline V and J ends were trimmed by 3 bases and 0 bases, with 14 bases remaining between them. CDR1 and CDR2 (germline): MDHEN, SYDVKM. CDR3 nucleotide sequence: TGTGCCAGCAGTTTGGGGCCGAACAGGATGAACACTGAAGCTTTCTTT. Translated: CASSLGPNRMNTEAFF. Drawing the rest from reference TRBV28 and TRBJ1-1, the complete variable domain is DVKVTQSSRYLVKRTGEKVFLECVQDMDHENMFWYRQDPGLGLRLIYFSYDVKMKEKGDIPEGYSVSREKKERFSLILESASTNQTSMYLCASSLGPNRMNTEAFFGQGTRLTVV.

This rearrangement joins TRBV6-1 to TRBJ1-2, with 8 bases fitting TRBD1. J lost 8 bases, V lost 10 bases, and 12 bases had no gene match. This CDR3 spans 13 amino acids. The germline V gene has CDR1 MNHNS and CDR2 SASEGT. CDR3 protein: CATSTGAPLGYTF. CDR3 in DNA: TGTGCCACCTCGACAGGGGCCCCCCTAGGCTACACCTTC.

This clonotype has at least ten counts. The chain combines TRBV12-3 or TRBV12-4 with TRBJ1-6; no definite D call. V lost 3 bases, J lost 12 bases, and 9 bases lay in between. CDR3 size: 12 residues. The CDR3 protein is CASSLGAGPLHF. The CDR3, as DNA: TGTGCCAGCAGTTTGGGAGCTGGACCCCTCCACTTT.

This clonotype was seen at least ten times. A much bigger clone sits one base away, suggesting this may be a read error. This rearrangement joins TRBV25-1 to TRBJ2-7, with D uncertain. The J call may be incorrect, as the DNA end agrees better with TRBJ2-1. This CDR3 has 15 amino acids. The germline CDR1 and CDR2 sequences are MGHDK and SYGVNS. CDR3 region: CASTSFGLGSTVQFF. CDR3 DNA: TGTGCCAGCACCTCATTTGGCTTGGGTTCTACGGTGCAGTTCTTC.

This clonotype was counted at least ten times. V gene TRBV7-8 combines with J gene TRBJ2-7; 8 nucleotides match TRBD1. Germline values: CDR1 SGHVS, CDR2 FQNEAQ. The CDR3 has 16 amino acids. V lost 0 bases, J lost 0 bases, and 4 bases stayed unmatched. CDR3 DNA: TGTGCCAGCAGCTTAGCCCCGGGACAGGCCTCCTACGAGCAGTACTTC. Amino acids: CASSLAPGQASYEQYF.

This clonotype showed up many times. The J gene is TRBJ1-1, the V gene TRBV19; D unresolved. Germline V lookup: CDR1 LNHDA, CDR2 SQIVND (reference sequence). The germline V and J ends were trimmed by 6 bases and 10 bases, with 15 bases remaining between them. CDR3 size: 12 residues. CDR3 protein: CASRGGRMGAFF. CDR3 nucleotides: TGTGCCAGTAGAGGTGGACGGATGGGAGCTTTCTTT.

The J gene is TRBJ2-2, the V gene TRBV6-2 or TRBV6-3; D gene ambiguous. CDR1 and CDR2 from the germline V gene are MNHEY and SVGEGT. The CDR3 has 13 amino acids. Deletions cut 7 bases from V and 3 bases from J, with 9 bases between. The CDR3 loop reads CASKYWDTGELFF. The CDR3 DNA is TGTGCCAGCAAATACTGGGACACCGGGGAGCTGTTTTTT.

The chain combines TRBV10-3 with TRBJ2-5; TRBD1 agrees at 11 bases. Germline trimming cut 6 bases from V and 5 bases from J; bases unmatched to any gene: 8. The CDR3 runs 15 residues. Per the germline V gene, CDR1 is ENHRY and CDR2 is SYGVKD. This chain's CDR3 is CAIRATDRGRETQYF. The CDR3 DNA reads TGTGCCATCAGAGCTACGGACAGGGGGCGGGAGACCCAGTACTTC.

This clonotype was detected ten times or more. The chain uses TRBV30 and TRBJ1-5, with 7 bases aligning to TRBD1. The CDR3 loop spans 15 amino acids. Losses at the gene ends were 5 bases for V and 0 bases for J; bases not matched to a gene: 7. Germline V gives CDR1 GTSNPN, CDR2 SVGIG (reference sequence). The CDR3 here is CAWSSGGGSNQPQHF. CDR3 nucleotides: TGTGCCTGGTCTTCAGGGGGAGGTAGCAATCAGCCCCAGCATTTT.

This clonotype was recorded many times. Here the CDR3 DNA reads TGTGCCAGCGGGATGAGGGCTAACTATGGCTACACCTTC. Translation gives CASGMRANYGYTF. This chain joins TRBV6-5 and TRBJ1-2; D unresolved. Trimming shortened V by 8 bases and J by 0 bases, and 10 bases separated the two germline ends. CDR3 length: 13 amino acids. Germline-derived CDR1 and CDR2 are MNHEY and SVGAGI.

This clonotype showed up many times. The CDR3 region is CAIWGVEYGYTF. The CDR3 region has the DNA TGTGCCATCTGGGGGGTAGAATATGGCTACACCTTC. The chain recombines TRBV10-3 with TRBJ1-2; D may be TRBD1 (5 bases). V dropped 8 bases and J dropped 5 bases, with 12 bases sitting between them. CDR3 length: 12 amino acids. Per germline, CDR1 ENHRY and CDR2 SYGVKD.

This clonotype has ten or more counts. The V and J genes are TRBV28 and TRBJ1-5; unclear D gene. V dropped 5 bases and J dropped 5 bases, with 13 bases sitting between them. This CDR3 has 14 residues. Looked up from germline, CDR1 is MDHEN and CDR2 is SYDVKM. CDR3 region: CASSAPYPHQPQHF. In nucleotides, the CDR3 is TGTGCCAGCAGTGCACCGTACCCCCATCAGCCCCAGCATTTT.

This rearrangement joins TRBV6-2 or TRBV6-3 to TRBJ1-2; D gene unclear. Germline V gene lookup returns CDR1 MNHEY and CDR2 SVGEGT. V lost 4 bases, J lost 0 bases, and 12 bases lay in between. The CDR3 runs to 15 residues. The CDR3 sequence is CASSSPTGTNYGYTF. DNA of the CDR3: TGTGCCAGCAGTTCCCCGACGGGGACTAACTATGGCTACACCTTC.